The sequence of this TCR beta chain was determined in a study of glioma-infiltrating T cells. The iRepertoire nested amplicon-rescue multiplex PCR amplified TCR alpha and beta CDR3s from RNA. One-step reverse transcription and amplification started from approximately 100-400 ng of tissue mRNA or PBMC total RNA. Using its own MiXCR run on the multiplex PCR reads, TCRdb lists one record per CDR3 protein. This table holds roughly 100,000 distinct CDR3 sequences, around 28% found once. This CDR3 contains 18 residues. On this clonotype: A junction end diverges from the germline sequence, so it may reflect a read error.

The sequenced sample consisted of glioma tissue, nonneoplastic brain tissue, or PBMCs (not recorded which). This chain joins TRBV12-3 or TRBV12-4 and TRBJ2-1, with TRBD2 identical over 10 bases. This receptor was identified in a human donor with low-grade glioma or glioblastoma, undergoing nonglioma brain surgery, or in good health (not recorded which). For the CDR3, the DNA is TGTGCCAGCAGCCCCGAGTGGCTAGCGGGGGTTACCTACATTGAGCAGTTCTTC. This codes for CASSPEWLAGVTYIEQFF.